The 13 T cell receptor beta chains in this list originate from one sample, sequenced in a study of T cell responses to AZD1222 COVID-19 vaccine. Sequencing used immunoSEQ multiplex PCR; TCRdb keeps in-frame clones, though not all of them. The sample lists 100,000 to 150,000 clones; around 90% were seen once. Source: peripheral blood, taken on day 0 of AZD1222 vaccination. The origin of the receptors is an adult in good health.

The chain has TRBV7-2 and TRBJ1-4; D perhaps matches TRBD1 (5 bases). The CDR3 length is 15 residues. The germline gives CDR1 SGHTA, CDR2 FQGNSA. Trimming stripped 4 bases from V and 8 bases from J, with 17 bases between. CDR3 sequence: CASSSRWGVGEKLFF. In DNA, the CDR3 is TGTGCCAGCAGCTCCAGGTGGGGGGTCGGGGAAAAACTGTTTTTT.

The rearrangement joins TRBV7-2 to TRBJ2-7; TRBD2 aligns across 7 bases. The CDR3 length is 14 residues. The V gene's germline CDR1 is SGHTA and CDR2 FQGNSA. V shed 3 bases and J 4 bases; nucleotides not matched to a gene: 6. As DNA, the CDR3 is TGTGCCAGCAGCTTCAGCGGGGAAGGGTACGAGCAGTACTTC. Translated: CASSFSGEGYEQYF.

V gene TRBV6-5 combines with J gene TRBJ2-5, with TRBD1 identical over 7 bases. The CDR3 runs 15 residues. In germline, CDR1 is MNHEY, CDR2 SVGAGI. J gave up 2 bases and V 3 bases, and 6 bases lay outside the gene matches. CDR3 in DNA: TGTGCCAGCAGTTATGTAACAGGGGCACAAGAGACCCAGTACTTC. Translating it yields CASSYVTGAQETQYF.

The genes are TRBV6-2 or TRBV6-3 and TRBJ2-5; possible D gene TRBD2, 5 bases. Per the germline V gene, CDR1 is MNHEY and CDR2 is SVGEGT. The CDR3 runs 13 residues. Trimming cost V 4 bases and J 6 bases, with 12 bases left between them. This CDR3 is CASSSRGKKTQYF. The DNA for the CDR3 is TGTGCCAGCAGTTCGAGAGGGAAGAAGACCCAGTACTTC.

In regard to this clone: Different DNA sequences within this sample yield the same CDR3. The chain links TRBV19 to TRBJ1-5; no reliable D call. CDR1 and CDR2 (germline): LNHDA, SQIVND (reference sequence). V was clipped by 5 bases and J by 0 bases, with 5 bases between them. The CDR3 has 13 amino acids. As DNA, the CDR3 is TGTGCCAGTAGTCCATATAGCAATCAGCCCCAGCATTTT. As protein: CASSPYSNQPQHF. The full variable domain, with the rest looked up from reference TRBV19 and TRBJ1-5, is DGGITQSPKYLFRKEGQNVTLSCEQNLNHDAMYWYRQDPGQGLRLIYYSQIVNDFQKGDIAEGYSVSREKKESFPLTVTSAQKNPTAFYLCASSPYSNQPQHFGDGTRLSIL.

The chain joins TRBV5-1 to TRBJ1-2; D is undetermined. V was trimmed by 4 bases and J by 4 bases, leaving 8 bases between them. The CDR3 contains 12 residues. CDR1 is SGHRS, CDR2 YFSETQ, per germline. CDR3 loop: CASSQESYGYTF. Written as DNA, the CDR3 is TGCGCCAGCAGCCAGGAAAGCTATGGCTACACCTTC.

The chain has TRBV6-5 and TRBJ1-5, with 9 bases that match TRBD1. J gave up 6 bases and V 7 bases, and 10 bases lay outside the gene matches. This CDR3 comprises 15 residues. CDR1 MNHEY and CDR2 SVGAGI come from the germline V gene. In nucleotides, the CDR3 is TGTGCCAGCACCGACCCTGGGACAGGGTTTCAGCCCCAGCATTTT. This sequence encodes CASTDPGTGFQPQHF.

V usage is TRBV6-2 or TRBV6-3 and J usage is TRBJ1-5; D is uncertain. Trimming took 2 bases from V and 4 from J, leaving 6 bases between them. This CDR3 spans 13 amino acids. Germline CDR1 and CDR2: MNHEY and SVGEGT. In DNA form, the CDR3 reads TGTGCCAGCAGTTACGGAGGGAATCAGCCCCAGCATTTT. It yields the protein CASSYGGNQPQHF.

The table lists this clone with a few counts. The rearrangement links TRBV19 to TRBJ1-5; D might be TRBD1 (6 bases). V lost 3 bases, J lost 0 bases, and 18 bases lay in between. This CDR3 is built from 18 residues. Germline lookup yields CDR1 LNHDA and CDR2 SQIVND (reference sequence). CDR3 sequence (DNA): TGTGCCAGTAGTATGAAATCGGTGGGGGCTATTAGCAATCAGCCCCAGCATTTT. Encoded protein: CASSMKSVGAISNQPQHF.

A word on this clone: The same CDR3 is also encoded by other DNA sequences in this sample. This sequence joins TRBV29-1 and TRBJ1-2; no reliable D call. The CDR3 consists of 11 residues. Germline-derived CDR1 and CDR2 are SQVTM and ANQGSEA. The ends were cut back, 4 bases at V and 3 bases at J, with 6 bases in the middle. CDR3 sequence (DNA): TGCAGCGTTGGACGGGACTATGGCTACACCTTC. Protein product: CSVGRDYGYTF.

This clone was counted once. The chain employs TRBV5-6 and TRBJ1-2; 9 bases fit TRBD1. The CDR3 has 17 residues. V was pared by 4 bases and J by 8 bases, with 18 bases of the junction left unmatched. Germline V gene data show CDR1 as SGHDT and CDR2 as YYEEEE. This CDR3 is CASSPGQGRLLFGGYTF. Written as DNA, the CDR3 is TGTGCCAGCAGCCCGGGACAGGGCCGCCTCTTATTTGGCGGCTACACCTTC.

The table lists this clone with a count of one. The chain couples TRBV4-1 to TRBJ1-2; possibly TRBD1 for D (6 bases). The germline V and J ends were trimmed by 0 bases and 5 bases, with 16 bases remaining between them. CDR3 length: 16 amino acids. Germline V gene lookup returns CDR1 MGHRA and CDR2 YSYEKL. In nucleotides, the CDR3 is TGCGCCAGCAGCCAAGAATTCGGCACAGGGACTTATGGCTACACCTTC. Residues: CASSQEFGTGTYGYTF.

This clone was found once. The V call is TRBV11-1, the J call TRBJ1-1, with D possibly matching TRBD1 (5 bases). V was cut by 2 bases and J by 7 bases, with 17 bases left in between. This CDR3 spans 15 amino acids. Germline V gives CDR1 SGHAT, CDR2 FQDESV (reference sequence). CDR3 nucleotides: TGTGCCAGCAGCTTAAAGTCGGGACGCAAAGTTGAAGCTTTCTTT. This gives the protein CASSLKSGRKVEAFF.